Reported below is one T cell receptor beta chain. Its antigen is undetermined. V lost 1 base and J 1 base, leaving 10 bases between the germline ends. The CDR3 is made up of 15 amino acids. Looked up from germline, CDR1 is MDHEN and CDR2 is SYDVKM. In the PCR, 60 Vbeta and 13 Jbeta primers were used. Assay used: immunoSEQ multiplex PCR; TCRdb lists only in-frame clones, some missing. The sample lists around 110,000 clones, 75% to 85% occurring once. This sample was taken from a study of cytomegalovirus exposure and HLA in healthy donors. Overall study results and limits: Most likely, a cluster of highly shared sequence variants arose as a sequencing artifact. Cytomegalovirus status was reportedly diagnosed by the classifier with high specificity and sensitivity.

The sequence came from a young man in good health and CMV-seropositive. Sequencing was carried out using PBMCs. The chain couples TRBV28 to TRBJ1-1; weak D call: TRBD1 (6 bases). CDR3 loop: CASSLFGGRNTEAFF. CDR3 coding DNA: TGTGCCAGCAGTTTATTTGGGGGCCGGAACACTGAAGCTTTCTTT.